Here is one TCR beta chain with its context. Sequenced by immunoSEQ multiplex PCR; TCRdb stores in-frame clones only, minus some. Among 60,000 to 85,000 clones listed, 75% to 95% were seen once. Per germline, CDR1 SGHRS and CDR2 YFSETQ. This CDR3 region has 15 residues. Unmatched junction bases numbered 6, after V lost 1 base and J lost 6 bases. The data are from a study of T cell changes during pregnancy in multiple sclerosis. The source material was peripheral blood, sampled in the first trimester of pregnancy. The origin of this receptor is a female donor with multiple sclerosis, enrolled in a pregnancy study. The gene calls are TRBV5-1 and TRBJ1-4; 7 nucleotides agree with TRBD1. CDR3 in DNA: TGCGCCAGCAGCTTGAACAGGGGAGTAGATGAAAAACTGTTTTTT. It specifies CASSLNRGVDEKLFF.